What follows are 32 T cell receptor beta chains derived from one specimen sequenced in a study of blood T cell repertoires in COVID-19. Data came from immunoSEQ multiplex PCR; TCRdb stores just in-frame clones and leaves some out. The data contain under 200,000 clones, 70% to 90% of them singletons. The sample taken for sequencing was peripheral blood. The source of these receptors is a woman aged 45-65 years with COVID-19, enrolled during active disease.

This clone was recorded once. This rearrangement joins TRBV5-1 to TRBJ1-1, with TRBD1 matching 7 bases. Trimming at V came to 5 bases and at J to 1 base, leaving 5 bases not matched to a gene. This CDR3 has 14 residues. Germline CDR1 reads SGHRS; CDR2 reads YFSETQ. CDR3 in amino acids: CASRPDRENTEAFF. Here the CDR3 DNA reads TGCGCCAGCAGACCCGACAGGGAGAACACTGAAGCTTTCTTT.

The V gene is TRBV4-2, the J gene TRBJ2-1, with 7 bases that match TRBD1. The V and J ends lost 1 base and 4 bases, in that order; junction bases with no gene match: 4. Germline V gene sequence: CDR1 LGHNA, CDR2 YNFKEQ. The CDR3 length is 15 residues. In nucleotides, the CDR3 is TGTGCCAGCAGCCAAGCGACAGGGCCTTACAATGAGCAGTTCTTC. Encoded protein: CASSQATGPYNEQFF.

This sequence joins TRBV9 and TRBJ2-3; a weak D match, TRBD2 (5 bases). The CDR3 has 13 residues. Germline CDR1 SGDLS, CDR2 YYNGEE. Between the trimmed V and J ends, which lost 3 bases and 4 bases, there was a span of 9 bases. In nucleotides, the CDR3 is TGTGCCAGCAGCGATCTAGCCCCAGATACGCAGTATTTT. Its protein product is CASSDLAPDTQYF.

This clone was observed a single time. The rearrangement uses TRBV30 and TRBJ1-2; 11 nucleotides line up with TRBD1. CDR3 size: 15 residues. J lost 1 base, V lost 2 bases, and 3 bases had no gene match. CDR1 is GTSNPN, CDR2 SVGIG, per germline (reference sequence). The CDR3 sequence is CAWSWTGGGNYGYTF. In DNA form, the CDR3 reads TGTGCCTGGAGTTGGACAGGGGGCGGTAACTATGGCTACACCTTC.

The V call is TRBV27, the J call TRBJ2-7, with D tentatively TRBD2 (5 bases). Germline-derived CDR1 and CDR2 are MNHEY and SMNVEV (reference sequence). CDR3 size: 14 residues. Trimming cost V 4 bases and J 0 bases, with 10 bases left between them. The CDR3 DNA follows: TGTGCCAGCAGTTCCGAGGGCCGCTCCTACGAGCAGTACTTC. It is translated as CASSSEGRSYEQYF.

The chain joins TRBV25-1 to TRBJ2-5, with 11 bases matching TRBD1. The CDR3 totals 14 residues. The ends lost 5 bases at V and 7 bases at J; junction bases unmatched: 6. Looked up from germline, CDR1 is MGHDK and CDR2 is SYGVNS. CDR3 sequence: CASSPRTGGATQYF. CDR3 coding DNA: TGTGCCAGCAGTCCCCGGACAGGGGGCGCGACCCAGTACTTC.

Here the CDR3 reads CASSQGTNQETQYF. CDR3 DNA: TGCGCCAGCAGCCAAGGTACTAACCAAGAGACCCAGTACTTC. The rearrangement joins TRBV4-1 to TRBJ2-5; D call uncertain. Deletions cut 1 base from V and 0 bases from J, with 6 bases between. The CDR3 has 14 amino acids. Per the germline V gene, CDR1 is MGHRA and CDR2 is YSYEKL.

This chain links TRBV10-3 with TRBJ2-7; D gene unclear. Trimming took 5 bases from V and 3 from J, leaving 8 bases between them. The length of the CDR3 is 12 residues. CDR1 is ENHRY, CDR2 SYGVKD, per germline. This CDR3 is CAISLTNYEQYF. The CDR3 DNA reads TGTGCCATCAGTTTGACAAACTACGAGCAGTACTTC.

The chain joins TRBV9 to TRBJ2-3, with TRBD2 matching 8 bases. With 3 bases clipped from V and 4 bases from J, the junction kept 7 bases outside the gene matches. The CDR3 runs 15 residues. Germline CDR1 is SGDLS and CDR2 is YYNGEE. The CDR3 DNA sequence: TGTGCCAGCAGCGGAGACGGGGGGGCATCAGATACGCAGTATTTT. It yields the protein CASSGDGGASDTQYF.

This chain joins TRBV4-1 and TRBJ2-5; a weak D match, TRBD1 (5 bases). Deletions cut 4 bases from V and 3 bases from J, with 15 bases between. The CDR3 is 15 residues long. CDR1 is MGHRA, CDR2 YSYEKL, per germline. The CDR3 here is CASSLSRVTKETQYF. CDR3 nucleotide sequence: TGCGCCAGCAGCCTTAGCAGGGTGACAAAAGAGACCCAGTACTTC.

This sequence joins TRBV7-2 and TRBJ1-2, with TRBD1 matching over 9 bases. The CDR3 covers 13 residues. V shed 4 bases, J shed 10 bases, and the junction held 7 bases outside the gene matches. Germline V gene data show CDR1 as SGHTA and CDR2 as FQGNSA. CDR3 amino acids: CASSSGQGRPYTF. In DNA, the CDR3 is TGTGCCAGCAGCTCGGGACAGGGACGTCCCTACACCTTC. Full variable domain (remainder filled in from reference TRBV7-2 and TRBJ1-2): GAGVSQSPSNKVTEKGKDVELRCDPISGHTALYWYRQSLGQGLEFLIYFQGNSAPDKSGLPSDRFSAERTGGSVSTLTIQRTQQEDSAVYLCASSSGQGRPYTFGSGTRLTVV.

This clone appeared a single time. Other DNA sequences in the sample encode the same CDR3. The V call is TRBV18, the J call TRBJ1-1; 7 nucleotides match TRBD1. The V and J ends lost 4 bases and 1 base, in that order; junction bases with no gene match: 3. Germline V gives CDR1 KGHSH, CDR2 LQKENI. The CDR3 covers 14 residues. The CDR3 DNA is TGTGCCAGCTCACTAAACAGGGGGAACACTGAAGCTTTCTTT. Translating it yields CASSLNRGNTEAFF.

There are a few counts of this clone. This chain uses TRBV18 with TRBJ1-1; 7 bases fit TRBD1. In germline, CDR1 is KGHSH, CDR2 LQKENI. The junction had 4 bases not matched to a gene; V was cut back by 3 bases and J by 0 bases. CDR3 length equals 15 residues. The CDR3 nucleotides are TGTGCCAGCTCACCGGGGCAGGGGGTGAACACTGAAGCTTTCTTT. Translation gives CASSPGQGVNTEAFF.

The rearrangement uses TRBV28 and TRBJ1-3; 7 nucleotides agree with TRBD1. Germline V gene data show CDR1 as MDHEN and CDR2 as SYDVKM. The trim removed 4 bases at V and 4 bases at J, leaving 7 bases unmatched. This CDR3 comprises 15 residues. The CDR3 loop reads CASSWGQPGGNTIYF. The CDR3 DNA follows: TGTGCCAGCAGTTGGGGACAGCCGGGAGGAAACACCATATATTTT.

The chain combines TRBV11-3 with TRBJ2-6; TRBD1 is a possible D gene (6 bases). The CDR3 is 16 amino acids. V gave up 6 bases and J gave up 2 bases, with 14 bases separating them. The germline gives CDR1 SGHNT, CDR2 YENEEA. CDR3 sequence: CASRGSQGPGANVLTF. CDR3 coding DNA: TGTGCCAGCAGGGGATCACAGGGACCTGGGGCCAACGTCCTGACTTTC.

V gene TRBV5-1 combines with J gene TRBJ1-2; 10 bases fit TRBD1. CDR3 length: 13 residues. From germline, CDR1 is SGHRS and CDR2 YFSETQ. The trim removed 4 bases at V and 6 bases at J, leaving 3 bases unmatched. The CDR3 sequence is CASSTGQGNGYTF. In DNA, the CDR3 is TGCGCCAGCAGCACGGGACAGGGGAATGGCTACACCTTC.

This clone was seen only a few times. The chain couples TRBV28 to TRBJ1-5; D is unresolved. The CDR3 has 15 residues. Looked up from germline, CDR1 is MDHEN and CDR2 is SYDVKM. Trimming removed 3 bases at V and 1 base at J, with 10 bases between. This chain's CDR3 is CASSLELGSNQPQHF. The CDR3 DNA reads TGTGCCAGCAGTTTGGAACTAGGCAGCAATCAGCCCCAGCATTTT. Together with reference TRBV28 and TRBJ1-5, the CDR3 gives the full variable domain: DVKVTQSSRYLVKRTGEKVFLECVQDMDHENMFWYRQDPGLGLRLIYFSYDVKMKEKGDIPEGYSVSREKKERFSLILESASTNQTSMYLCASSLELGSNQPQHFGDGTRLSIL.

J is TRBJ1-3 and V is TRBV6-5, with TRBD1 identical over 7 bases. The germline CDR1 and CDR2 sequences are MNHEY and SVGAGI. This CDR3 has 14 residues. J was trimmed by 7 bases and V by 4 bases; bases with no gene match: 7. The CDR3, as DNA: TGTGCCAGCAGTTTCACGACAGGGTCGAACACCATATATTTT. It translates to CASSFTTGSNTIYF.

The count of this clone is one. The genes are TRBV23-1 and TRBJ1-5, with unresolved D. Being an ORF, TRBV23-1 has a function that is uncertain. Trimming pared 8 bases from V and 0 bases from J, leaving 14 bases between. CDR3 length equals 15 residues. The chain's CDR3 is CASPLGGYSNQPQHF. CDR3 nucleotide sequence: TGCGCCAGCCCCTTGGGAGGATATAGCAATCAGCCCCAGCATTTT.

CDR3 region: CASSLVLWTGTDNQPQHF. The CDR3 DNA reads TGTGCCAGCAGCTTGGTTTTATGGACAGGAACCGACAATCAGCCCCAGCATTTT. The chain carries TRBV5-8 and TRBJ1-5; 7 bases fit TRBD1. With 0 bases clipped from V and 3 bases from J, the junction kept 12 bases outside the gene matches. The CDR3 length is 18 residues. Germline V lookup: CDR1 SGHTS, CDR2 YDEGEE. Full variable domain (missing parts from reference TRBV5-8 and TRBJ1-5): EAGVTQSPTHLIKTRGQQATLRCSPISGHTSVYWYQQALGLGLQFLLWYDEGEERNRGNFPPRFSGRQFPNYSSELNVNALELEDSALYLCASSLVLWTGTDNQPQHFGDGTRLSIL.

The chain combines TRBV7-9 with TRBJ1-4, with D unclear. This CDR3 region has 15 residues. V was cut by 1 base and J by 5 bases, with 11 bases left in between. Germline CDR1 is SEHNR and CDR2 is FQNEAQ (reference sequence). The CDR3 spells CASSLVGEGNEKLFF. The CDR3, as DNA: TGTGCCAGCAGCTTAGTCGGGGAGGGAAATGAAAAACTGTTTTTT.

The chain carries TRBV4-1 and TRBJ2-3; D is ambiguous. Germline V gene sequence: CDR1 MGHRA, CDR2 YSYEKL. Trimming removed 1 base at V and 5 bases at J, with 7 bases between. CDR3 length: 13 residues. CDR3 coding DNA: TGCGCCAGCAGCCAAGTTGTTATAGATACGCAGTATTTT. Translating gives CASSQVVIDTQYF.

The chain employs TRBV7-9 and TRBJ2-1; D is uncertain. V lost 3 bases and J lost 5, with 8 bases in between. Germline lookup yields CDR1 SEHNR and CDR2 FQNEAQ (reference sequence). The CDR3 runs 13 residues. CDR3 sequence: CASSLPGNNEQFF. The CDR3 nucleotides read TGTGCCAGCAGCTTGCCAGGAAACAATGAGCAGTTCTTC.

J is TRBJ2-3 and V is TRBV9, with 7 bases matching TRBD2. Germline trimming cut 4 bases from V and 4 bases from J; bases unmatched to any gene: 9. The CDR3 extends over 15 amino acids. The V gene's germline CDR1 is SGDLS and CDR2 YYNGEE. The DNA for the CDR3 is TGTGCCAGCAGCCCAGGCCTAGCGGCCCCAGATACGCAGTATTTT. Protein product: CASSPGLAAPDTQYF.

The gene calls are TRBV7-2 and TRBJ1-2; a weak D match, TRBD1 (5 bases). The CDR3 loop spans 15 amino acids. Per germline, CDR1 SGHTA and CDR2 FQGNSA. V dropped 1 base and J dropped 3 bases, with 12 bases sitting between them. CDR3 region: CASSLEGAGYYGYTF. The CDR3 DNA reads as TGTGCCAGCAGCTTAGAAGGGGCAGGGTACTATGGCTACACCTTC.

Written as DNA, the CDR3 is TGTGCCAGTAGCCCAGGGGCCGCTAATTCACCCCTCCACTTT. As protein: CASSPGAANSPLHF. This chain uses TRBV19 with TRBJ1-6; maybe TRBD1 (6 bases). Germline V CDR1 and CDR2: LNHDA, SQIVND (reference sequence). The CDR3 covers 14 residues. The V and J ends lost 6 bases and 6 bases respectively, with 12 bases between them. Full variable domain (rest looked up from reference TRBV19 and TRBJ1-6): DGGITQSPKYLFRKEGQNVTLSCEQNLNHDAMYWYRQDPGQGLRLIYYSQIVNDFQKGDIAEGYSVSREKKESFPLTVTSAQKNPTAFYLCASSPGAANSPLHFGNGTRLTVT.

The chain couples TRBV5-1 to TRBJ2-5, with 10 bases that match TRBD1. The CDR3 loop spans 14 amino acids. The junction had 4 bases not matched to a gene; V was cut back by 3 bases and J by 5 bases. Germline-derived CDR1 and CDR2 are SGHRS and YFSETQ. CDR3 coding DNA: TGCGCCAGCAGCTGGGGACAGGGGCGTGAGACCCAGTACTTC. Translated: CASSWGQGRETQYF.

This clone was seen a single time. The chain couples TRBV12-3 or TRBV12-4 to TRBJ1-2; 7 positions match TRBD1. The CDR3 extends over 12 amino acids. V lost 5 bases, J lost 3 bases, and 0 bases stayed unmatched. CDR3 in DNA: TGTGCCAGCAGTGGGACAGACTATGGCTACACCTTC. Protein: CASSGTDYGYTF.

CDR3: CASSALDRGDEQYF. CDR3 DNA: TGTGCCAGTAGTGCATTGGACAGGGGGGACGAGCAGTACTTC. The rearrangement links TRBV19 to TRBJ2-7; 10 bases fit TRBD1. The length of the CDR3 is 14 residues. Trimming cost V 5 bases and J 5 bases; bases outside gene matches: 6. CDR1 and CDR2 (germline): LNHDA, SQIVND (reference sequence).

This clone was observed a handful of times. The chain joins TRBV25-1 to TRBJ2-5; the D gene is possibly TRBD2 (7 bases). Trimming pared 3 bases from V and 2 bases from J, leaving 10 bases between. Germline CDR1 MGHDK, CDR2 SYGVNS. This CDR3 has 14 residues. The chain's CDR3 is CASSERGGQETQYF. The CDR3 nucleotides read TGTGCCAGCAGTGAGAGGGGGGGACAAGAGACCCAGTACTTC.

V and J are TRBV4-1 and TRBJ2-7; D possibly corresponds to TRBD2 (5 bases). This CDR3 has 14 residues. CDR1 is MGHRA, CDR2 YSYEKL, per germline. V dropped 0 bases and J dropped 3 bases, with 9 bases sitting between them. The CDR3 DNA follows: TGCGCCAGCAGCCAAGAGGCCCGGGACTACGAGCAGTACTTC. This gives the protein CASSQEARDYEQYF.

V gene TRBV4-2 combines with J gene TRBJ2-5, with 11 bases that match TRBD2. The trim removed 0 bases at V and 2 bases at J, leaving 5 bases unmatched. CDR3 length: 17 residues. Germline CDR1 reads LGHNA; CDR2 reads YNFKEQ. Written as DNA, the CDR3 is TGTGCCAGCAGCCAAGATCCTAGCGGGGGGCAACAAGAGACCCAGTACTTC. It specifies CASSQDPSGGQQETQYF.